This TCR beta chain appears in the sequencing data of a study of cytomegalovirus exposure and HLA in healthy donors. Overall study results and limits: Later analysis associated a missense DCLRE1C variant with TCR beta V- and J-gene trimming. The study carried out a later analysis of TCR beta sequences. It associated some 15,000 of them with specific HLA alleles at a false discovery rate of 0.05. Evidence from a later analysis indicated that most CMV-associated TCR beta chains looked HLA-restricted. For most subjects, TCR beta sequences were reported to predict HLA-A and HLA-B alleles with accuracy.

In germline, CDR1 is SSHAT, CDR2 FNYEAQ (reference sequence). Trimming removed 5 bases from V and 8 bases from J, with 16 bases in between. The CDR3 is 14 residues long. The PCR had 60 Vbeta and 13 Jbeta primers. The data were produced by immunoSEQ multiplex PCR, yet TCRdb's version contains in-frame clones alone and is incomplete. Of under 90,000 clones in the sample, less than 80% were seen once. Concerning this clone itself: The antigen is not known.

This rearrangement joins TRBV7-7 to TRBJ2-1; no definite D call. The TCR originated in a man in his forties in good health and CMV-seropositive. The sample consisted of PBMCs. CDR3 loop: CASSPQSLEDEQFF. The CDR3 DNA reads TGTGCCAGCAGCCCACAATCGCTTGAGGATGAGCAGTTCTTC.